This passage covers 15 T cell receptor beta chains from one sample sequenced in a study of PD-1 blockade in classical Hodgkin lymphoma. The assay was immunoSEQ multiplex PCR, and TCRdb's table has in-frame clones only and misses some. The data show over 20,000 clones, roughly three quarters seen once. Time point meaning: cycle 4 day 1 (C4D1), after five to seven weeks of nivolumab. Each of the patients experienced relapse following autologous stem cell transplantation, and their brentuximab vedotin exposure differed. The material sequenced was peripheral blood mononuclear cells (PBMCs), taken before the fourth cycle of nivolumab. The receptors were gathered from a human donor with classical Hodgkin lymphoma.

This sequence joins TRBV5-1 and TRBJ2-1; 11 bases align to TRBD2. The CDR3 length is 15 residues. V was pared by 2 bases and J by 9 bases, with 7 bases of the junction left unmatched. Germline CDR1 and CDR2: SGHRS and YFSETQ. The CDR3 nucleotides are TGCGCCAGCAGCTTTGGGCTAGCGGGAGGTAGTGAGCAGTTCTTC. It yields the protein CASSFGLAGGSEQFF.

This sequence joins TRBV27 and TRBJ2-3, with 11 bases lining up with TRBD2. The CDR3 totals 17 residues. Germline CDR1 MNHEY, CDR2 SMNVEV (reference sequence). Unmatched junction bases numbered 5, after V lost 1 base and J lost 2 bases. CDR3 in amino acids: CASSLFGLAGPTDTQYF. The CDR3 DNA is TGTGCCAGCAGTTTATTTGGACTAGCGGGCCCCACAGATACGCAGTATTTT.

The chain uses TRBV5-6 and TRBJ2-3; D is perhaps TRBD1 (6 bases). V gave up 2 bases and J gave up 1 base, with 14 bases separating them. Germline CDR1 and CDR2: SGHDT and YYEEEE. CDR3 length equals 16 residues. This chain's CDR3 is CASSFRSAGGTDTQYF. The CDR3 bases are TGTGCCAGCAGCTTCAGATCGGCAGGGGGCACAGATACGCAGTATTTT.

This rearrangement joins TRBV5-1 to TRBJ1-4; the D is unclear. CDR1 and CDR2 (germline): SGHRS, YFSETQ. The length of the CDR3 is 17 residues. The V and J ends lost 3 bases and 0 bases respectively, with 15 bases between them. The CDR3 DNA is TGCGCCAGCAGCTGGTCGGAGGCACAACCAACTAATGAAAAACTGTTTTTT. Encoded protein: CASSWSEAQPTNEKLFF.

This chain joins TRBV19 and TRBJ2-1, with 12 bases fitting TRBD2. The germline V gene encodes CDR1 LNHDA and CDR2 SQIVND (reference sequence). The CDR3 runs to 14 residues. The junction had 5 bases not matched to a gene; V was cut back by 7 bases and J by 7 bases. The CDR3 nucleotides are TGTGCCAGTACTAGCGGGGGGGCCCTAAATGAGCAGTTCTTC. Encoded protein: CASTSGGALNEQFF.

The chain carries TRBV19 and TRBJ2-5; TRBD1 is a possible D gene (5 bases). The CDR3 spans 14 residues. Germline assignment: CDR1 LNHDA and CDR2 SQIVND (reference sequence). Trimming took 3 bases from V and 1 from J, leaving 9 bases between them. The CDR3 DNA is TGTGCCAGTAGTATCGCAGGGCTCCAAGAGACCCAGTACTTC. Its translation is CASSIAGLQETQYF.

This chain uses TRBV18 with TRBJ2-7, with unresolved D. Germline loops: CDR1 KGHSH, CDR2 LQKENI. CDR3 length: 14 residues. V was clipped by 6 bases and J by 4 bases, with 16 bases between them. CDR3 residues: CASSVSITEYEQYF. The CDR3 coding sequence is TGTGCCAGCTCCGTCTCTATTACAGAGTACGAGCAGTACTTC.

The chain recombines TRBV5-1 with TRBJ1-1; 8 bases line up with TRBD1. Germline V lookup: CDR1 SGHRS, CDR2 YFSETQ. J lost 4 bases, V lost 0 bases, and 8 bases had no gene match. The CDR3 has 16 residues. The CDR3, as DNA: TGCGCCAGCAGCTTGGCGCCAGGGGGCTTCGGCACTGAAGCTTTCTTT. Its protein is CASSLAPGGFGTEAFF.

This CDR3 reads CASSPSRVGTGELFF. CDR3 bases: TGTGCCAGCTCACCAAGTCGGGTCGGCACCGGGGAGCTGTTTTTT. The chain employs TRBV18 and TRBJ2-2; D is ambiguous. Germline-derived CDR1 and CDR2 are KGHSH and LQKENI. The CDR3 is made up of 15 amino acids. V lost 2 bases, J lost 4 bases, and 11 bases lay in between.

The rearrangement uses TRBV27 and TRBJ2-5; the match to TRBD2 covers 11 bases. Trimming cost V 3 bases and J 5 bases; bases outside gene matches: 5. CDR3 length equals 15 residues. Germline V gene data show CDR1 as MNHEY and CDR2 as SMNVEV (reference sequence). The CDR3 coding sequence is TGTGCCAGCAGTTTTAGCGGGGGGGCCCGTGAGACCCAGTACTTC. It is translated as CASSFSGGARETQYF.

This clone was observed a few times. Distinct nucleotide sequences in the sample also encode this CDR3. The chain links TRBV7-6 to TRBJ2-7, with a possible D match to TRBD1 (5 bases). This CDR3 has 13 amino acids. Trimming removed 4 bases from V and 3 bases from J, with 10 bases in between. The germline gives CDR1 SGHVS, CDR2 FNYEAQ. DNA of the CDR3: TGTGCCAGCAGCTCAGGGCCGAACTACGAGCAGTACTTC. It translates to CASSSGPNYEQYF.

The chain carries TRBV5-5 and TRBJ1-2; D uncertain. CDR1 and CDR2 from the germline V gene are SGHKS and YYEKEE (reference sequence). Trimming shortened V by 1 base and J by 1 base, and 17 bases separated the two germline ends. The CDR3 runs 17 residues. The CDR3 sequence is CASSLSHSPSLNYGYTF. CDR3 in DNA: TGTGCCAGCAGCTTGTCCCACAGCCCTTCCCTTAACTATGGCTACACCTTC.

The genes are TRBV6-6 and TRBJ2-3; 14 bases match TRBD2. V lost 5 bases and J lost 2; bases outside the gene matches: 3. The CDR3 totals 16 residues. Germline lookup yields CDR1 MNHNY and CDR2 SVGAGI (reference sequence). The CDR3 DNA reads TGTGCCAGCAGTACGGGACTAGCGGGAGTCACAGATACGCAGTATTTT. The encoded protein is CASSTGLAGVTDTQYF.

This chain connects TRBV6-5 to TRBJ2-1; 7 bases match TRBD1. The germline gives CDR1 MNHEY, CDR2 SVGAGI. V dropped 6 bases and J dropped 1; count of bases not matched to a gene: 3. This CDR3 contains 14 residues. CDR3 sequence (DNA): TGTGCCAGCAGACCGGGACAGTCCTACAATGAGCAGTTCTTC. Amino acid sequence: CASRPGQSYNEQFF.

This chain joins TRBV28 and TRBJ2-3, with 8 bases identical to TRBD1. V dropped 4 bases and J dropped 6; count of bases not matched to a gene: 9. Germline CDR1 is MDHEN and CDR2 is SYDVKM. The length of the CDR3 is 15 residues. The DNA of the CDR3 is TGTGCCAGCAGTTCCCCTAGTAGACAGGGGGATACGCAGTATTTT. It specifies CASSSPSRQGDTQYF.